These 17 T cell receptor beta chains were all obtained from the same sample, sequenced in a study of blood T cell repertoires in COVID-19. This table comes from immunoSEQ multiplex PCR, and its TCRdb copy is limited to in-frame clones, with some not included. Counted here are some 150,000 clones, approximately 80% occurring once; the ten biggest clones make up more than 3.5%. The sample consisted of peripheral blood. These receptors were obtained from a woman aged 80 or older with active or convalescent COVID-19.

V usage is TRBV19 and J usage is TRBJ1-2; D is perhaps TRBD1 (5 bases). The V end lost 6 bases, the J end lost 3 bases, and 11 bases lay between the germline ends. Germline V lookup: CDR1 LNHDA, CDR2 SQIVND (reference sequence). The CDR3 is 13 residues long. The CDR3 nucleotides read TGTGCCAGTAGCGTCAGGGATTACTATGGCTACACCTTC. This sequence encodes CASSVRDYYGYTF.

The chain has TRBV19 and TRBJ1-2, with D possibly matching TRBD1 (6 bases). In germline, CDR1 is LNHDA, CDR2 SQIVND (reference sequence). The CDR3 extends over 13 amino acids. Deletions cut 5 bases from V and 8 bases from J, with 15 bases between. In DNA form, the CDR3 reads TGTGCCAGTAGTGCAACAGGGTATGGAGGCTACACCTTC. Protein product: CASSATGYGGYTF.

The chain recombines TRBV15 with TRBJ1-1; tentative D call: TRBD1 (6 bases). V was trimmed by 1 base and J by 6 bases, leaving 15 bases between them. This CDR3 is 15 amino acids long. Germline V CDR1 and CDR2: LNHNV, YYDKDF (reference sequence). CDR3 amino acids: CATSRVGRGVAEAFF. DNA for the CDR3: TGTGCCACCAGCAGAGTGGGCAGGGGAGTCGCTGAAGCTTTCTTT.

The chain links TRBV15 to TRBJ2-7, with D possibly being TRBD1 (5 bases). With 0 bases removed from V and 2 bases from J, the gap between germline ends came to 11 bases. The CDR3 length is 15 residues. CDR1 LNHNV and CDR2 YYDKDF come from the germline V gene (reference sequence). CDR3 sequence (DNA): TGTGCCACCAGCAGAGACACAGGCAGCCCCTACGAGCAGTACTTC. Residues: CATSRDTGSPYEQYF.

This clone has just one count. The chain has TRBV2 and TRBJ2-2; 9 bases align to TRBD2. Germline V gene lookup returns CDR1 SNHLY and CDR2 FYNNEI. V trimming: 6 bases; J trimming: 4 bases; junction bases outside the gene matches: 3. The CDR3 loop spans 14 amino acids. The CDR3 loop is CASRGLASTGELFF. The CDR3 bases are TGTGCCAGCAGAGGACTAGCGAGCACCGGGGAGCTGTTTTTT.

This rearrangement joins TRBV5-1 to TRBJ2-7; D possibly corresponds to TRBD1 (6 bases). The V end lost 4 bases, the J end lost 3 bases, and 26 bases lay between the germline ends. The germline V gene encodes CDR1 SGHRS and CDR2 YFSETQ. The CDR3 length is 18 residues. The CDR3 protein is CASSEQGFLDSGYYEQYF. The CDR3 DNA follows: TGCGCCAGCAGCGAACAGGGTTTTTTGGATTCAGGGTACTACGAGCAGTACTTC.

The V call is TRBV7-9, the J call TRBJ1-2; 9 nucleotides match TRBD1. The germline CDR1 and CDR2 sequences are SEHNR and FQNEAQ (reference sequence). The V and J ends lost 1 base and 4 bases, in that order; junction bases with no gene match: 7. The CDR3 has 16 amino acids. The CDR3 bases are TGTGCCAGCAGCTTAGGGACAGGGGCAATTATCTATGGCTACACCTTC. This translates into CASSLGTGAIIYGYTF. Supplemented by reference TRBV7-9 and TRBJ1-2, the full variable domain reads DTGVSQNPRHKITKRGQNVTFRCDPISEHNRLYWYRQTLGQGPEFLTYFQNEAQLEKSRLLSDRFSAERPKGSFSTLEIQRTEQGDSAMYLCASSLGTGAIIYGYTFGSGTRLTVV.

This chain connects TRBV5-4 to TRBJ1-4, with D tentatively TRBD1 (5 bases). Per germline, CDR1 SGHNT and CDR2 YYREEE (reference sequence). Trimming left V 3 bases short and J 6 bases short, with 9 bases between. The CDR3 totals 13 residues. The CDR3 is CASSSDIDEKLFF. The CDR3 DNA follows: TGTGCCAGCAGCTCGGACATTGATGAAAAACTGTTTTTT.

This chain joins TRBV9 and TRBJ2-5, with D hard to call. The CDR3 sequence is 15 residues long. The ends were cut back, 0 bases at V and 7 bases at J, with 16 bases in the middle. Germline V gene lookup returns CDR1 SGDLS and CDR2 YYNGEE. In nucleotides, the CDR3 is TGTGCCAGCAGCGTAGAAGAGCGAGCTGAAGGGACCCAGTACTTC. This gives the protein CASSVEERAEGTQYF.

This clone was seen a single time. This sequence joins TRBV18 and TRBJ2-7, with 7 bases fitting TRBD1. The CDR3 totals 15 residues. The trim removed 1 base at V and 6 bases at J, leaving 9 bases unmatched. The germline V gene has CDR1 KGHSH and CDR2 LQKENI. CDR3 sequence (DNA): TGTGCCAGCTCACCACTCCAAGGGGGCTTTGGCGAGCAGTACTTC. Protein sequence: CASSPLQGGFGEQYF.

CDR3 loop: CASSDFAGGNAYEQYF. Here the CDR3 DNA reads TGCGCCAGCAGTGATTTCGCGGGGGGGAATGCCTACGAGCAGTACTTC. This sequence joins TRBV10-2 and TRBJ2-7; 9 nucleotides line up with TRBD2. This CDR3 has 16 amino acids. CDR1 WSHSY and CDR2 SAAADI come from the germline V gene. Unmatched junction bases numbered 8, after V lost 3 bases and J lost 2 bases.

The V gene is TRBV5-5, the J gene TRBJ1-5, with D perhaps TRBD1 (5 bases). The CDR3 runs 15 residues. From germline, CDR1 is SGHKS and CDR2 YYEKEE (reference sequence). V was trimmed by 4 bases and J by 4 bases, leaving 15 bases between them. In DNA form, the CDR3 reads TGTGCCAGCAGCCCCGCCGGACAAAATAATCAGCCCCAGCATTTT. This codes for CASSPAGQNNQPQHF.

This clone was picked up many times. The chain combines TRBV19 with TRBJ1-2; D is unclear. The CDR3 consists of 12 residues. Trimming removed 1 base at V and 4 bases at J, with 4 bases between. Germline V gene data show CDR1 as LNHDA and CDR2 as SQIVND (reference sequence). The CDR3 nucleotides are TGTGCCAGTAGTATAGCGGGCTATGGCTACACCTTC. Its translation is CASSIAGYGYTF.

About this clone itself: The identical CDR3 is also encoded by other nucleotide sequences in the sample. This chain uses TRBV19 with TRBJ2-5, with D uncertain. Germline V CDR1 and CDR2: LNHDA, SQIVND (reference sequence). Deletions cut 3 bases from V and 2 bases from J, with 7 bases between. This CDR3 is built from 13 residues. Here the CDR3 reads CASSIRRQETQYF. The CDR3 DNA is TGTGCCAGTAGTATCCGCAGGCAAGAGACCCAGTACTTC. Combining the CDR3 with reference TRBV19 and TRBJ2-5 gives the whole variable domain DGGITQSPKYLFRKEGQNVTLSCEQNLNHDAMYWYRQDPGQGLRLIYYSQIVNDFQKGDIAEGYSVSREKKESFPLTVTSAQKNPTAFYLCASSIRRQETQYFGPGTRLLVL.

The chain is built from TRBV5-1 and TRBJ1-1, with D maybe TRBD1 (5 bases). V was cut by 4 bases and J by 0 bases, with 10 bases left in between. There are 14 residues in the CDR3. Germline V gene data show CDR1 as SGHRS and CDR2 as YFSETQ. The CDR3 loop reads CASSPGLMNTEAFF. The CDR3 DNA follows: TGCGCCAGCAGCCCGGGACTTATGAACACTGAAGCTTTCTTT.

This chain joins TRBV18 and TRBJ2-3; 7 bases map to TRBD2. The CDR3 runs to 16 residues. V lost 2 bases to trimming and J lost 0 bases; unmatched junction nucleotides: 5. Looked up from germline, CDR1 is KGHSH and CDR2 is LQKENI. The CDR3 loop reads CASSPGLAVSTDTQYF. CDR3 coding DNA: TGTGCCAGCTCACCAGGTCTAGCGGTCAGCACAGATACGCAGTATTTT. Full variable domain (outside the CDR3, taken from reference TRBV18 and TRBJ2-3): NAGVMQNPRHLVRRRGQEARLRCSPMKGHSHVYWYRQLPEEGLKFMVYLQKENIIDESGMPKERFSAEFPKEGPSILRIQQVVRGDSAAYFCASSPGLAVSTDTQYFGPGTRLTVL.

This chain joins TRBV2 and TRBJ1-6; 7 bases are shared with TRBD1. V shed 6 bases, J shed 7 bases, and the junction held 9 bases outside the gene matches. Germline loops: CDR1 SNHLY, CDR2 FYNNEI. The CDR3 loop spans 15 amino acids. CDR3 sequence reads: CASRGQSYENSPLHF. The DNA for the CDR3 is TGTGCCAGCAGGGGACAGTCCTACGAGAATTCACCCCTCCACTTT.